A single sample is the source of the 21 T cell receptor beta chains below, sequenced in a study of CD8+ T cells in alopecia areata listed by TCRdb under 2018. Libraries were made using the immunoSEQ multiplex PCR assay. To provide template for TCR sequencing, every sample had RNA extracted and reverse transcribed into cDNA. As stored in TCRdb, this immuneACCESS dataset retains in-frame rearrangements with V and J assigned. A fraction of the clones does not appear; measured against another copy, unresolved V genes explain less than half of the discrepancy, and the remainder lacks a known reason. For this sample the table reports approximately 110,000 clones, with no clone seen just once. The ten largest clones take up about 18% of the sample. The sequencing sample was made of lesional skin. The receptors were sampled from a C3H/HeJ mouse with alopecia areata. Mice of this line possess the MHC haplotype H2-k.

Comment on this clone: The genes are named according to mouse. Read coverage stops 4 residues before the CDR3 terminus; the germline J gene supplies the remainder. The gene calls are TRBV13-3 and TRBJ2-5; 7 bases line up with TRBD2. CDR1 and CDR2 (germline): NNHDY, SYVADS. The length of the CDR3 is 13 residues. J was trimmed by 0 bases and V by 5 bases; bases with no gene match: 0. The CDR3 bases that were read are TGTGCCAGCAGCTGGGGGAACCAAGAC. Residues: CASSWGNQD. The whole CDR3 sequence reads CASSWGNQDTQYF.

This clone was seen only a few times. The translated DNA and TCRdb's protein are not identical at residue 10; the protein here was translated from the DNA. Mouse gene names and germline throughout. The observed sequence ends 3 residues before the CDR3 terminus, with the missing tail filled in from the germline J gene. The chain employs TRBV19 and TRBJ1-6; D gene uncertain. Being an ORF, TRBJ1-6 has a function that is uncertain. From germline, CDR1 is FNHDT and CDR2 SITEND (reference sequence). V shed 0 bases and J shed 8 bases, with 6 bases lying between them. The CDR3 consists of 13 residues. The sequenced CDR3 bases are TGTGCCAGCAGTATAGGAAGGGATTCGCCC. Its translation: CASSIGRDSP. The complete CDR3 reads CASSIGRDSPLYF.

The table lists this clone with a few counts. The genes and germline here are from mouse. The read ends 4 residues early relative to the CDR3; the germline J gene fills the gap. The chain recombines TRBV13-2 with TRBJ2-5; TRBD2 is a possible D gene (6 bases). Germline values: CDR1 NNHNN, CDR2 SYGAGS (reference sequence). This CDR3 is 14 amino acids long. The DNA read from the CDR3 is TGTGCCAGCGGTGATGGGGGGGAAGGAGAC. It translates to CASGDGGEGD. The full-length CDR3 reads as CASGDGGEGDTQYF.

As for this clone: Gene and germline names: mouse. The sequence runs out 4 residues before the end of the CDR3; the remainder is reconstructed from the germline J gene. The chain carries TRBV19 and TRBJ2-7, with D possibly TRBD1 on 7 matching bases. Germline V gene lookup returns CDR1 FNHDT and CDR2 SITEND (reference sequence). This CDR3 spans 13 amino acids. Partial CDR3 DNA: TGTGCCACCCATGGGGAGGGGGCTTAT. Amino acids: CATHGEGAY. The CDR3 in its entirety is CATHGEGAYEQYF.

As for this clone: Mouse germline and gene names are used. From the germline J gene comes the end of the CDR3, since the read stops 4 residues before it. The chain uses TRBV5 and TRBJ1-1; D gene uncertain. The CDR3 is 13 amino acids. Germline lookup yields CDR1 LGHNA and CDR2 YNLKQL (reference sequence). V lost 4 bases to trimming and J lost 2 bases, with 8 bases between them. Incomplete CDR3 DNA: TGTGCCAGCAGCCCACCGACTAACACA. It is translated as CASSPPTNT. The full CDR3 protein reads CASSPPTNTEVFF.

This clone was detected only a few times. Mouse germline and gene names are used. The read gets to within 4 residues of the CDR3 end, and the germline J gene fills in the rest. The chain carries TRBV13-3 and TRBJ2-3; 12 bases fit TRBD2. Germline V gives CDR1 NNHDY, CDR2 SYVADS. V gave up 4 bases and J gave up 3 bases; unmatched junction bases: 6. The CDR3 has 16 residues. CDR3 bases read: TGTGCCAGCAGTCCTGACTGGGGGGGCGCGGCAGAA. Protein sequence: CASSPDWGGAAE. The whole CDR3 protein reads CASSPDWGGAAETLYF.

This clone was counted at least ten times. All gene names here are mouse names. The CDR3 end lies 4 residues beyond the end of the read and is filled in from the germline J gene. The chain combines TRBV13-3 with TRBJ2-1; 9 positions agree with TRBD2. CDR3 length: 15 residues. Germline CDR1 is NNHDY and CDR2 is SYVADS. CDR3 DNA, as far as it was read: TGTGCCAGCAGTGAAAGGTGGGGGGGCGGGGCT. It specifies CASSERWGGGA. The whole CDR3 sequence is CASSERWGGGAEQFF.

This clone occurred a few times. Gene names are mouse gene names. The read ends 4 residues shy of where the CDR3 ends; the end is completed using the germline J gene. The rearrangement uses TRBV19 and TRBJ2-1, with 14 nucleotides matching TRBD2. V lost 5 bases to trimming and J lost 6 bases; unmatched junction nucleotides: 4. The CDR3 runs to 15 residues. Germline CDR1 is FNHDT and CDR2 is SITEND (reference sequence). Incomplete CDR3 DNA: TGTGCCAGCAGGGGGACTGGGGGGGCGCCTGCT. It encodes CASRGTGGAPA. The entire CDR3 reads CASRGTGGAPAEQFF.

In its sample, this clone was seen many times. Germline and genes here are mouse. The CDR3: CASSERQGGAEQFF. CDR3 DNA, as far as it was read: TGTGCCAGCAGTGAGAGACAGGGGGGTGCT. The V gene is TRBV13-3, the J gene TRBJ2-1; 9 positions match TRBD1. The sequence runs out 4 residues before the end of the CDR3; the remainder is reconstructed from the germline J gene. Per the germline V gene, CDR1 is NNHDY and CDR2 is SYVADS. Unmatched junction bases numbered 3, after V lost 2 bases and J lost 6 bases. CDR3 length: 14 residues.

The table lists this clone with a few counts. The gene names given are mouse names. The CDR3 goes on 4 residues after the read ends, and that part is filled in from the germline J gene. The rearrangement links TRBV29 to TRBJ2-1; 8 bases match TRBD1. In germline, CDR1 is MSHET, CDR2 SYDVDS. The length of the CDR3 is 15 residues. The J segment lost 4 bases and the V segment lost 3 bases, leaving 5 bases of the junction unmatched. CDR3 in amino acids: CASSLRQGAYAEQFF. The covered CDR3 bases are TGTGCTAGCAGTTTGAGGCAGGGGGCTTATGCT.

This clone has a handful of counts. Gene labels here are mouse ones. The CDR3 is cut off 4 residues early in the read; its end comes from the germline J gene. This chain joins TRBV13-3 and TRBJ2-7; 12 nucleotides agree with TRBD2. The CDR3 runs 14 residues. From germline, CDR1 is NNHDY and CDR2 SYVADS. The CDR3 protein is CASSGDWGEYEQYF. Incomplete CDR3 DNA: TGTGCCAGCAGCGGGGACTGGGGGGAGTAT.

This clone was detected many times. Gene and germline names: mouse. Read data end 4 residues before the CDR3 end; the end is taken from the germline J gene. This chain uses TRBV1 with TRBJ1-1; TRBD1 agrees at 12 bases. CDR3 length equals 15 residues. The trim removed 3 bases at V and 4 bases at J, leaving 3 bases unmatched. Looked up from germline, CDR1 is NSQYPW and CDR2 is LRSPGD (reference sequence). The CDR3 region is CTCSAGQGAGTEVFF. CDR3 DNA (partial): TGCACCTGCAGTGCGGGACAGGGGGCAGGCACA.

This clone was counted only a few times. Here the gene names and germline are mouse. The read halts 4 residues ahead of the CDR3 end, with the missing end drawn from the germline J gene. V and J are TRBV1 and TRBJ2-5; the D gene is possibly TRBD2 (7 bases). This CDR3 has 15 residues. Germline V gene data show CDR1 as NSQYPW and CDR2 as LRSPGD (reference sequence). The CDR3 protein is CTCSADDLGADTQYF. The CDR3 bases that were read are TGCACCTGCAGTGCAGACGACCTGGGGGCAGAC. The full variable domain, completed using reference TRBV1 and TRBJ2-5, is VTLLEQNPRWRLVPRGQAVNLRCILKNSQYPWMSWYQQDLQKQLQWLFTLRSPGDKEVKSLPGADYLATRVTDTELRLQVANMSQGRTLYCTCSADDLGADTQYFGPGTRLLVL.

Points on this clone: TCRdb's protein does not match the DNA translation at residue 11; the protein provided is translated from the DNA. Mouse gene names apply. The read falls 3 residues short of the CDR3 end, and the missing part is taken from the germline J gene. The rearrangement joins TRBV19 to TRBJ1-3; D remains unclear. V was cut by 5 bases and J by 0 bases, with 9 bases left in between. This CDR3 comprises 14 residues. The V gene's germline CDR1 is FNHDT and CDR2 SITEND (reference sequence). CDR3 in amino acids: CASSVLDSGNTLYF. Incomplete CDR3 DNA: TGTGCCAGCAGCGTCCTGGATTCTGGAAATACG. Complete variable domain (other parts from reference TRBV19 and TRBJ1-3): GGIITQTPKFLIGQEGQKLTLKCQQNFNHDTMYWYRQDSGKGLRLIYYSITENDLQKGDLSEGYDASREKKSSFSLTVTSAQKNEMAVFLCASSVLDSGNTLYFGEGSRLIVV.

This clone has more than one count but fewer than ten. Gene names follow the mouse nomenclature. The read ends 4 residues early relative to the CDR3; the germline J gene fills the gap. The chain links TRBV1 to TRBJ1-1; 8 bases align to TRBD1. The CDR3 has 17 amino acids. Germline V gene lookup returns CDR1 NSQYPW and CDR2 LRSPGD (reference sequence). Germline trimming cut 0 bases from V and 0 bases from J; bases unmatched to any gene: 6. CDR3 loop: CTCSADIGTGANTEVFF. The sequenced CDR3 bases are TGCACCTGCAGTGCAGATATTGGGACAGGTGCAAACACA.

As to this clone: At residue 11, the translated DNA and the protein in TCRdb do not agree; the protein given here is derived from the DNA. Gene names and germline refer to mouse. The read comes to an end 3 residues before the CDR3 does, leaving the germline J gene to fill in the end. The V gene is TRBV13-3, the J gene TRBJ1-3; TRBD1 might be the D (6 bases). The V end was cut by 6 bases, the J end by 0 bases, with 10 bases between. In germline, CDR1 is NNHDY, CDR2 SYVADS. This CDR3 contains 14 residues. The CDR3 bases that were read are TGTGCCAGCATCGACAGGTTTTCTGGAAATACG. The encoded protein is CASIDRFSGNT. The whole CDR3 protein reads CASIDRFSGNTLYF.

Details on this clone: Each gene name is a mouse one. The read gets to within 4 residues of the CDR3 end, and the germline J gene fills in the rest. The V call is TRBV1, the J call TRBJ1-4; the D gene is possibly TRBD1 (5 bases). V was clipped by 4 bases and J by 0 bases, with 9 bases between them. CDR1 is NSQYPW and CDR2 is LRSPGD in the germline V gene (reference sequence). This CDR3 region has 15 residues. The CDR3 reads CTCSDTGVSNERLFF. Incomplete CDR3 DNA: TGCACCTGCAGTGATACAGGAGTTTCCAACGAA. The variable domain in full, completed from reference TRBV1 and TRBJ1-4, reads VTLLEQNPRWRLVPRGQAVNLRCILKNSQYPWMSWYQQDLQKQLQWLFTLRSPGDKEVKSLPGADYLATRVTDTELRLQVANMSQGRTLYCTCSDTGVSNERLFFGHGTKLSVL.

This clone has at least ten counts. Each gene name is a mouse one. The read ends 4 residues early relative to the CDR3; the germline J gene fills the gap. This rearrangement joins TRBV13-3 to TRBJ2-7; TRBD2 matches at 8 bases. This CDR3 is built from 14 residues. Germline loops: CDR1 NNHDY, CDR2 SYVADS. CDR3 DNA, as far as it was read: TGTGCCAGCAGTGAACCCTGGGGGGAATAT. Its protein is CASSEPWGEY. The full CDR3 reads CASSEPWGEYEQYF.

This clone has more than one count but fewer than ten. Mouse gene names apply. The read terminates 4 residues ahead of where the CDR3 ends, so the germline J gene completes it. The chain links TRBV13-3 to TRBJ2-7; 7 positions match TRBD1. The junction had 5 bases not matched to a gene; V was cut back by 5 bases and J by 3 bases. This CDR3 is 13 amino acids long. Germline CDR1 reads NNHDY; CDR2 reads SYVADS. The CDR3 DNA, read in part, is TGTGCCAGCAGGGAGACAGGGAGCTAT. Encoded protein: CASRETGSY. The whole CDR3 sequence reads CASRETGSYEQYF.

This clone has just a few counts. The gene symbols are mouse symbols. The read is 4 residues too short to cover the CDR3 end, so that end is filled in from the germline J gene. The chain joins TRBV16 to TRBJ2-3; D is possibly TRBD2 (6 bases). The germline V and J ends were trimmed by 8 bases and 0 bases, with 21 bases remaining between them. CDR1 and CDR2 from the germline V gene are SGHSA and FRNQAP. The CDR3 length is 17 residues. The CDR3 protein is CASPAGGGDRSAETLYF. Incomplete CDR3 DNA: TGTGCAAGCCCCGCGGGGGGAGGGGATAGGAGTGCAGAA.

Concerning this clone itself: The genes are named according to mouse. Coverage ceases 4 residues before the CDR3 finishes, and the germline J gene fills in the end. The chain has TRBV13-3 and TRBJ1-4, with TRBD1 matching over 8 bases. Germline values: CDR1 NNHDY, CDR2 SYVADS. The junction had 5 bases not matched to a gene; V was cut back by 2 bases and J by 5 bases. CDR3 length: 15 amino acids. CDR3 in amino acids: CASSESQGGNERLFF. The covered CDR3 bases are TGTGCCAGCAGTGAATCACAGGGGGGAAACGAA. The complete variable domain, with remaining parts taken from reference TRBV13-3 and TRBJ1-4, reads EAAVTQSPRSKVAVTGGKVTLSCHQTNNHDYMYWYRQDTGHGLRLIHYSYVADSTEKGDIPDGYKASRPSQENFSLILELASLSQTAVYFCASSESQGGNERLFFGHGTKLSVL.